This TCR beta chain was sequenced for a study of T cell repertoires in cytomegalovirus infection. Points from the study as a whole: HLA-C-restricted TCR beta clonotypes specific for CMV led the ex vivo response.

TCRdb fed the reads into MiXCR, producing one record per CDR3 protein. Counted here are under 850,000 distinct CDR3 sequences, around a third occurring once; the ten biggest clones make up 15% to 20%. As to this clonotype: Its antigen is currently unknown.

The germline V gene has CDR1 SGHAT and CDR2 FQNNGV. The CDR3 is made up of 15 amino acids. V shed 3 bases, J shed 1 base, and the junction held 5 bases outside the gene matches. The J gene is TRBJ2-5, the V gene TRBV11-2, with TRBD2 matching over 7 bases. This clonotype originated in a human donor in good health (CMV status not recorded). Some clones in this sample may be carry-over from other donors' samples. The sample consisted of cultured PBMCs, taken from culture after CMV antigen stimulation. The DNA for the CDR3 is TGTGCCAGCAGCTTGGAACTAGCGTCCCAAGAGACCCAGTACTTC. Translation gives CASSLELASQETQYF.